Below, 31 T cell receptor beta chains from the same sample are listed, as sequenced in a study of cytomegalovirus exposure and HLA in healthy donors. PCR involved 60 Vbeta and 13 Jbeta primers. Using immunoSEQ multiplex PCR, the repertoire was profiled, and TCRdb retains in-frame clones only, with some absent. Found here are fewer than 300,000 clones, about 80% of them singletons; the top ten hold about 0.28%. Sequencing was carried out using PBMCs. Receptors originate from a girl aged 2 to 9 in good health and CMV-seronegative.

This clone was recorded once. The chain joins TRBV19 to TRBJ1-1; the match to TRBD1 covers 7 bases. The V gene end was trimmed by 6 bases and the J gene end by 4 bases; junction bases not matched to a gene: 8. Germline assignment: CDR1 LNHDA and CDR2 SQIVND (reference sequence). This CDR3 spans 14 amino acids. CDR3 residues: CASSLYGTVTEAFF. The CDR3 region has the DNA TGTGCCAGTAGCCTTTATGGGACAGTCACTGAAGCTTTCTTT.

This clone was detected once. This chain joins TRBV5-4 and TRBJ1-4; 10 bases align to TRBD1. This CDR3 contains 17 residues. Looked up from germline, CDR1 is SGHNT and CDR2 is YYREEE (reference sequence). With V trimmed by 3 bases and J by 3 bases, 8 bases remained unmatched. The CDR3 here is CASSSRDRGGANEKLFF. In DNA, the CDR3 is TGTGCCAGCAGCTCCCGGGACAGGGGTGGGGCTAATGAAAAACTGTTTTTT.

The V gene is TRBV7-3, the J gene TRBJ1-1; weak D call: TRBD1 (5 bases). Trimming took 5 bases from V and 3 from J, leaving 10 bases between them. Germline values: CDR1 SGHTA, CDR2 FQGTGA. This CDR3 contains 13 residues. CDR3 in amino acids: CASSPPGDTEAFF. DNA of the CDR3: TGTGCCAGCAGCCCACCGGGGGACACTGAAGCTTTCTTT.

The rearrangement joins TRBV9 to TRBJ2-7, with D possibly matching TRBD2 (5 bases). Trimming pared 0 bases from V and 6 bases from J, leaving 16 bases between. Germline assignment: CDR1 SGDLS and CDR2 YYNGEE. CDR3 length equals 15 residues. The CDR3 DNA follows: TGTGCCAGCAGCGTAGGGGCGGAGGAGGTCGGCGAGCAGTACTTC. Residues: CASSVGAEEVGEQYF.

The rearrangement joins TRBV28 to TRBJ1-2; 8 bases are shared with TRBD1. V trimming: 7 bases; J trimming: 8 bases; junction bases outside the gene matches: 9. The CDR3 totals 13 residues. Per germline, CDR1 MDHEN and CDR2 SYDVKM. The CDR3 coding sequence is TGTGCCAGCATTCCACCAGGGGGCCGGGGCTACACCTTC. Amino acid sequence: CASIPPGGRGYTF.

This clone was picked up a small number of times. This chain uses TRBV27 with TRBJ1-6; TRBD1 agrees at 10 bases. Germline V CDR1 and CDR2: MNHEY, SMNVEV (reference sequence). CDR3 length equals 14 residues. The ends lost 5 bases at V and 9 bases at J; junction bases unmatched: 4. CDR3 amino acids: CASSEGTGASPLHF. The DNA for the CDR3 is TGTGCCAGCAGTGAAGGGACAGGGGCTTCACCCCTCCACTTT.

The sample holds a few counts of this clone. The chain joins TRBV7-8 to TRBJ2-1, with D perhaps TRBD2 (5 bases). V was shortened by 6 bases and J by 10 bases, with 16 bases between the two germline ends. CDR3 length: 13 amino acids. Germline-derived CDR1 and CDR2 are SGHVS and FQNEAQ. The CDR3 protein is CASSPTLGQEQFF. CDR3 sequence (DNA): TGTGCCAGCAGTCCTACACTAGGTCAGGAGCAGTTCTTC.

This clone was observed once. The chain joins TRBV28 to TRBJ2-5; 15 bases match TRBD2. CDR3 length: 17 amino acids. V dropped 7 bases and J dropped 2; count of bases not matched to a gene: 8. The germline CDR1 and CDR2 sequences are MDHEN and SYDVKM. The CDR3 sequence: CASTPGLAGGGQETQYF. DNA of the CDR3: TGTGCCAGCACCCCGGGACTAGCGGGGGGAGGACAAGAGACCCAGTACTTC. The whole variable domain, remainder taken from reference TRBV28 and TRBJ2-5, is DVKVTQSSRYLVKRTGEKVFLECVQDMDHENMFWYRQDPGLGLRLIYFSYDVKMKEKGDIPEGYSVSREKKERFSLILESASTNQTSMYLCASTPGLAGGGQETQYFGPGTRLLVL.

CDR3 region: CASSLGTDSYNEQFF. CDR3 nucleotide sequence: TGTGCCAGCAGCTTAGGGACTGACTCCTACAATGAGCAGTTCTTC. The chain couples TRBV11-2 to TRBJ2-1, with a weak D call TRBD2 (5 bases). CDR1 and CDR2 from the germline V gene are SGHAT and FQNNGV. With 1 base removed from V and 0 bases from J, the gap between germline ends came to 7 bases. This CDR3 spans 15 amino acids.

The chain carries TRBV11-3 and TRBJ1-2; D possibly corresponds to TRBD1 (6 bases). Germline lookup yields CDR1 SGHNT and CDR2 YENEEA. V was trimmed by 4 bases and J by 4 bases, leaving 16 bases between them. There are 15 residues in the CDR3. CDR3: CASSSVDRYLYGYTF. The CDR3 DNA follows: TGTGCCAGCAGCTCCGTCGACAGGTATCTCTATGGCTACACCTTC.

The chain recombines TRBV28 with TRBJ2-7, with no clear D. Trimming left V 3 bases short and J 4 bases short, with 10 bases between. The CDR3 length is 13 residues. Germline V gives CDR1 MDHEN, CDR2 SYDVKM. The chain's CDR3 is CASSFAARYEQYF. For the CDR3, the DNA is TGTGCCAGCAGTTTTGCGGCCAGATACGAGCAGTACTTC.

V is TRBV30 and J is TRBJ1-1; D is undetermined. The CDR3 totals 11 residues. Per the germline V gene, CDR1 is GTSNPN and CDR2 is SVGIG (reference sequence). Trimming cost V 4 bases and J 3 bases, with 6 bases left between them. The chain's CDR3 is CAWKQYTEAFF. The CDR3 coding sequence is TGTGCCTGGAAACAATACACTGAAGCTTTCTTT.

The rearrangement joins TRBV9 to TRBJ1-2; D gene unclear. Trimming took 0 bases from V and 4 from J, leaving 10 bases between them. Germline CDR1 and CDR2: SGDLS and YYNGEE. This CDR3 has 14 amino acids. The CDR3 DNA reads TGTGCCAGCAGCGTAGATGGCAGGCCCTATGGCTACACCTTC. It yields the protein CASSVDGRPYGYTF. Filled out from reference TRBV9 and TRBJ1-2, the complete variable domain reads DSGVTQTPKHLITATGQRVTLRCSPRSGDLSVYWYQQSLDQGLQFLIQYYNGEERAKGNILERFSAQQFPDLHSELNLSSLELGDSALYFCASSVDGRPYGYTFGSGTRLTVV.

This clone was detected only once. This chain uses TRBV27 with TRBJ1-1; D remains ambiguous. Germline V lookup: CDR1 MNHEY, CDR2 SMNVEV (reference sequence). V was pared by 2 bases and J by 5 bases, with 9 bases between. The CDR3 has 13 amino acids. The CDR3 sequence: CASSLISRTEAFF. The CDR3 nucleotides are TGTGCCAGCAGTTTAATAAGTCGGACTGAAGCTTTCTTT.

This clone was counted a single time. This chain joins TRBV9 and TRBJ2-3; D may be TRBD2 (5 bases). Germline CDR1 and CDR2: SGDLS and YYNGEE. The CDR3 is 13 residues long. V lost 2 bases to trimming and J lost 6 bases, with 10 bases between them. CDR3: CASSVTLADTQYF. CDR3 DNA sequence: TGTGCCAGCAGCGTTACCCTAGCTGATACGCAGTATTTT.

This clone was detected only once. The chain couples TRBV27 to TRBJ2-1, with D possibly being TRBD2 (5 bases). The CDR3 totals 15 residues. V was shortened by 3 bases and J by 0 bases, with 9 bases between the two germline ends. Germline lookup yields CDR1 MNHEY and CDR2 SMNVEV (reference sequence). The CDR3 here is CASSLRVSSYNEQFF. In nucleotides, the CDR3 is TGTGCCAGCAGTTTGCGGGTGAGCTCCTACAATGAGCAGTTCTTC.

V gene TRBV6-6 combines with J gene TRBJ1-1; D not certain. The CDR3 loop spans 13 amino acids. CDR1 is MNHNY and CDR2 is SVGAGI in the germline V gene (reference sequence). V was shortened by 7 bases and J by 2 bases, with 11 bases between the two germline ends. DNA of the CDR3: TGTGCCAGCAATAGACAAATAAACACTGAAGCTTTCTTT. Protein: CASNRQINTEAFF.

This chain connects TRBV5-1 to TRBJ2-2; 9 positions match TRBD1. The CDR3 is made up of 16 amino acids. Germline trimming cut 4 bases from V and 6 bases from J; bases unmatched to any gene: 10. Germline lookup yields CDR1 SGHRS and CDR2 YFSETQ. CDR3 region: CASSPDRGDPSGELFF. Here the CDR3 DNA reads TGCGCCAGCAGCCCAGACAGGGGGGACCCGTCCGGGGAGCTGTTTTTT.

The V call is TRBV4-2, the J call TRBJ2-2, with 13 positions matching TRBD2. CDR1 and CDR2 (germline): LGHNA, YNFKEQ. This CDR3 spans 20 amino acids. The junction had 13 bases not matched to a gene; V was cut back by 4 bases and J by 2 bases. This chain's CDR3 is CASSRRGTTSGGLNTGELFF. CDR3 nucleotides: TGTGCCAGCAGCCGAAGAGGGACGACTAGCGGGGGGTTAAACACCGGGGAGCTGTTTTTT.

This chain links TRBV7-8 with TRBJ1-5; D is undetermined. Germline V gene data show CDR1 as SGHVS and CDR2 as FQNEAQ. The CDR3 consists of 16 residues. V lost 1 base to trimming and J lost 1 base, with 11 bases between them. CDR3 bases: TGTGCCAGCAGCTTAGTTGCAGGTTGGAGCAATCAGCCCCAGCATTTT. Protein product: CASSLVAGWSNQPQHF.

The chain is built from TRBV27 and TRBJ1-4; 9 positions agree with TRBD1. The CDR3 length is 18 residues. J was trimmed by 0 bases and V by 6 bases; bases with no gene match: 11. From germline, CDR1 is MNHEY and CDR2 SMNVEV (reference sequence). CDR3 nucleotides: TGTGCCAGCAGCGTTACGTCACAGGGGGCATCAACTAATGAAAAACTGTTTTTT. It encodes CASSVTSQGASTNEKLFF.

V is TRBV7-2 and J is TRBJ2-3; D call uncertain. CDR3 length: 14 residues. Deletions cut 6 bases from V and 4 bases from J, with 14 bases between. Per the germline V gene, CDR1 is SGHTA and CDR2 is FQGNSA. In nucleotides, the CDR3 is TGTGCCAGCAGTATCAATTTATTAGCAGATACGCAGTATTTT. Protein sequence: CASSINLLADTQYF.

The chain has TRBV7-2 and TRBJ1-2; 7 bases are a match to TRBD1. From germline, CDR1 is SGHTA and CDR2 FQGNSA. V lost 1 base, J lost 4 bases, and 3 bases stayed unmatched. This CDR3 region has 14 residues. CDR3 bases: TGTGCCAGCAGCTTAGTTGGGACAGTCTATGGCTACACCTTC. It encodes CASSLVGTVYGYTF.

The chain links TRBV10-3 to TRBJ2-1; 9 bases fit TRBD1. This CDR3 region has 14 residues. CDR1 ENHRY and CDR2 SYGVKD come from the germline V gene. J lost 4 bases, V lost 9 bases, and 7 bases had no gene match. CDR3 protein: CAIARDRAYNEQFF. The CDR3 DNA reads TGTGCCATTGCCCGGGACAGGGCGTACAATGAGCAGTTCTTC.

The rearrangement uses TRBV5-1 and TRBJ2-2, with TRBD2 matching over 8 bases. Looked up from germline, CDR1 is SGHRS and CDR2 is YFSETQ. CDR3 size: 16 residues. The trim removed 3 bases at V and 0 bases at J, leaving 4 bases unmatched. The CDR3 loop is CASSSNSGANTGELFF. The CDR3 DNA follows: TGCGCCAGCAGCTCAAATAGCGGGGCGAACACCGGGGAGCTGTTTTTT.

The genes are TRBV5-1 and TRBJ2-2; 11 bases line up with TRBD2. The V gene's germline CDR1 is SGHRS and CDR2 YFSETQ. CDR3 length: 16 residues. V lost 1 base and J lost 5; bases outside the gene matches: 4. CDR3 DNA sequence: TGCGCCAGCAGCTTGCTAGCGGGAGGAGATACCGGGGAGCTGTTTTTT. Translation gives CASSLLAGGDTGELFF.

The chain uses TRBV2 and TRBJ2-4; 14 bases are a match to TRBD2. This CDR3 is 15 amino acids long. Germline V gene lookup returns CDR1 SNHLY and CDR2 FYNNEI. V shed 4 bases and J 7 bases; nucleotides not matched to a gene: 3. The CDR3 region has the DNA TGTGCCAGCAGTGGGACTAGCGGGGGGTCGAACATTCAGTACTTC. This codes for CASSGTSGGSNIQYF.

The chain employs TRBV7-2 and TRBJ2-5; 7 nucleotides line up with TRBD2. The CDR3 is made up of 13 amino acids. Trimming took 3 bases from V and 5 from J; bases not matched to a gene: 3. Germline CDR1 SGHTA, CDR2 FQGNSA. The CDR3: CASSFTGGETQYF. The CDR3 coding sequence is TGTGCCAGCAGCTTCACCGGGGGGGAGACCCAGTACTTC.

The genes are TRBV14 and TRBJ2-2; D is possibly TRBD1 (6 bases). The CDR3 runs to 16 residues. Deletions cut 1 base from V and 4 bases from J, with 13 bases between. Germline CDR1 reads SGHDN; CDR2 reads FVKESK. The CDR3 region is CASSQVRGAGTGELFF. The CDR3 DNA reads as TGTGCCAGCAGCCAAGTCAGGGGCGCGGGCACCGGGGAGCTGTTTTTT.

The chain uses TRBV5-1 and TRBJ1-1; 8 nucleotides match TRBD1. The CDR3 has 16 amino acids. The germline V gene encodes CDR1 SGHRS and CDR2 YFSETQ. Trimming cost V 7 bases and J 3 bases; bases outside gene matches: 14. CDR3 bases: TGCGCCAGCGTCATGGGCAGGGGGCTAGGTGACACTGAAGCTTTCTTT. It specifies CASVMGRGLGDTEAFF.

V and J are TRBV4-2 and TRBJ1-3; the D gene is possibly TRBD1 (5 bases). The germline V and J ends were trimmed by 8 bases and 1 base, with 9 bases remaining between them. Looked up from germline, CDR1 is LGHNA and CDR2 is YNFKEQ. There are 13 residues in the CDR3. The DNA for the CDR3 is TGTGCCAGCGGGGCAGGGTCTGGAAACACCATATATTTT. It codes for CASGAGSGNTIYF.